A selection of T cell receptor beta chains follows, all from one sample in a study of metastatic and nonmetastatic thyroid tumors. TCRdb recomputed clones from the PCR reads via MiXCR. The data show about 16,000 clones, approximately 14% seen once. The sequenced material came from blood. Every receptor here comes from a female donor with papillary thyroid cancer or a benign thyroid nodule (not recorded which). Some clones in this sample may be carry-over from other donors' samples. Each CDR3 is given with its conserved first and last residue. D genes are given only for firm matches. Not every row has a clone size; where given, it reads once, few, many or a size class.

clone_size	d_call	j_call	v_call	cdr3_nt	cdr3_aa
few	-	TRBJ1-3	TRBV6-1	TGTGCCAGCAGCAGATCGATTACGGGGTTCTCTGGAAACACCATATATTTT	CASSRSITGFSGNTIYF
medium-sized	-	TRBJ2-2	TRBV6-1	TGTGCCAGCAAATCAGGGATCATTGGAGGGGAGCTGTTTTTT	CASKSGIIGGELFF
many	-	TRBJ2-1	TRBV5-4	TGTGCCAGCAGCTTGGGCGGGACAGATTACAATGAGCAGTTCTTC	CASSLGGTDYNEQFF
-	-	TRBJ1-4	TRBV6-1	TGTGCCAGCAAAGTGGGGGGGGAGACACAAAAACTGTTTTTT	CASKVGGETQKLFF
-	TRBD2	TRBJ2-2	TRBV6-1	TGTGCCAGCACCCCCCTAGCGGGTCCGAACACCGGGGAGCTGTTTTTT	CASTPLAGPNTGELFF
many	TRBD1	TRBJ1-3	TRBV28	TGTGCCAGCAGTTTATCCTCGCTTAGACAGGGGACAGGAAACACCATATATTTT	CASSLSSLRQGTGNTIYF
many	-	TRBJ2-7	TRBV5-1	TGCGCCAGCAGCTTGGATGGGACTGGCAACTACGAGCAGTACTTC	CASSLDGTGNYEQYF
many	TRBD1	TRBJ2-7	TRBV10-1	TGCGCCAGCAGTTTACAGGGGGCCCCCTACGAGCAGTACTTC	CASSLQGAPYEQYF
-	TRBD1	TRBJ1-1	TRBV30	TGTGCCTGGATGGACTCCGGGACAGGGAACACTGAAGCTTTCTTT	CAWMDSGTGNTEAFF
-	-	TRBJ1-3	TRBV5-4	TGTGCCAGCAGCTTGGACAAACGCTCTGGAAACACCATATATTTT	CASSLDKRSGNTIYF
-	-	TRBJ2-5	TRBV6-1	TGTGCCAGCAGTGTTGGGTTTCCGGAAGAGACCCAGTACTTC	CASSVGFPEETQYF
medium-sized	TRBD1	TRBJ1-1	TRBV6-1	TGTGCCAGCAGTGACCGACAGGGGCGGAACACTGAAGCTTTCTTT	CASSDRQGRNTEAFF
many	TRBD2	TRBJ2-5	TRBV12-3/TRBV12-4	TGTGCCAGCAGTTTAAGGCCTAGCGGGAGCGGAGAGACCCAGTACTTC	CASSLRPSGSGETQYF
-	TRBD2	TRBJ2-1	TRBV28	TGTGCCAGCAGTCCAGGAGTCGCGGGAGTAAGGGAGCAGTTCTTC	CASSPGVAGVREQFF
many	TRBD2	TRBJ2-3	TRBV6-5	TGTGCCAGCAGTTATGGCGGGGGGGGAGGGGATACGCAGTATTTT	CASSYGGGGGDTQYF
many	-	TRBJ1-1	TRBV10-1	TGCGCCAGCCCAAGAGACACAGACACTGAAGCTTTCTTT	CASPRDTDTEAFF
-	TRBD2	TRBJ2-1	TRBV24-1	TGTGCCACCAGTGCCGCGGGGGGGACTAGTTGGGCCAATGAGCAGTTCTTC	CATSAAGGTSWANEQFF
-	-	TRBJ1-6	TRBV20-1	TGCAGTGCTAGGACTAGGGCAGGGGAAAATTCACCCCTCCACTTT	CSARTRAGENSPLHF
-	TRBD2	TRBJ2-1	TRBV20-1	TGCAGTGCTAGATTATTGCGGGGGTTAGGTGGGTTCTATGAGCAGTTCTTC	CSARLLRGLGGFYEQFF
-	-	TRBJ1-5	TRBV20-1	TGCAGTGCTAGAGATTCCAATCAGCCCCAGCATTTT	CSARDSNQPQHF
once	TRBD2	TRBJ2-7	TRBV20-1	TGCAGTGGCAGCCCCGGGACTAGCGTCTACGAGCAGTACTTC	CSGSPGTSVYEQYF
many	-	TRBJ2-7	TRBV18	TGTGCCAGCTCACCACCGTCAGGGCGGGAGCAGTACTTC	CASSPPSGREQYF
-	TRBD1	TRBJ2-7	TRBV7-9	TGTGCCAGCAGCTTAGCTTCGGGACAGTCCTACGAGCAGTACTTC	CASSLASGQSYEQYF
many	-	TRBJ1-3	TRBV30	TGTGCCTGGAACGCCCTTCTAGAGGGTTGGGGCTCTGGAAACACCATATATTTT	CAWNALLEGWGSGNTIYF
-	TRBD1	TRBJ2-7	TRBV6-1	TGTGCCAGCAGTGAATTGGGCGGGACAGGGGGTTACGATCAGTACTTC	CASSELGGTGGYDQYF
many	TRBD2	TRBJ2-3	TRBV14	TGTGCCAGCAGCCTCGGGACTAGCGGGTTCACAGATACGCAGTATTTT	CASSLGTSGFTDTQYF
few	-	TRBJ2-4	TRBV2	TGTGCCAGCAATACAGGGCATGGAAACATCCAGTACTTC	CASNTGHGNIQYF
many	-	TRBJ2-1	TRBV4-1	TGCGCCAGCAGCGACCTGGGGAATGAGCAGTTCTTC	CASSDLGNEQFF
many	-	TRBJ2-1	TRBV11-3	TGTGCCAGCAGCTTAGATCGGGGAGGAGATTACAATGAGCAGTTCTTC	CASSLDRGGDYNEQFF
many	-	TRBJ1-2	TRBV20-1	TGCAGTGCTAGAGATAACGGGGGGAAGGGCTATGGCTACACCTTC	CSARDNGGKGYGYTF
many	-	TRBJ2-3	TRBV20-1	TGCAGTGCAGAGACTGGCACAGATACGCAGTATTTT	CSAETGTDTQYF
many	TRBD2	TRBJ2-7	TRBV11-2	TGTGCCAGCAGCTCTCCGGGAGGGTCCGCCTACGAGCAGTACTTC	CASSSPGGSAYEQYF
-	-	TRBJ2-7	TRBV27	TGTGCCAGCAGCAGGACATGGGTCTACGAGCAGTACTTC	CASSRTWVYEQYF
-	-	TRBJ2-2	TRBV7-8	TGTGCCAGCAGCTTAGTCGGCGGATACAACACCGGGGAGCTGTTTTTT	CASSLVGGYNTGELFF
many	TRBD2	TRBJ2-7	TRBV20-1	TGCAGTGCTAGAGGTTCACTAGCGGGACACTACGAGCAGTACTTC	CSARGSLAGHYEQYF
medium-sized	-	TRBJ1-6	TRBV6-1	TGTGCCAGCACCCCCCTACCCGGACAGACCTATAATTCACCCCTCCACTTT	CASTPLPGQTYNSPLHF
many	TRBD2	TRBJ2-7	TRBV3-1	TGTGCCAGCAGCCAAGACTCTAGCGGGCCCTACGAGCAGTACTTC	CASSQDSSGPYEQYF
-	TRBD1	TRBJ2-7	TRBV6-9	TGTGCCAGCAGTTACCCGCGGGTCCATGGACAGGCCCTTGAGTTGCAGTACTTC	CASSYPRVHGQALELQYF
-	-	TRBJ2-6	TRBV20-1	TGCAGTGCTAGTCGGGACGTTAGCTCTGGGGCCAACGTCCTGACTTTC	CSASRDVSSGANVLTF
many	-	TRBJ1-1	TRBV11-2	TGTGCCAGCAGCCCCCTTGCCAGGAACACTGAAGCTTTCTTT	CASSPLARNTEAFF
many	-	TRBJ1-1	TRBV4-2	TGTGCCAGCAGCTACAGGGCCGGTGGGAACACTGAAGCTTTCTTT	CASSYRAGGNTEAFF
many	TRBD1	TRBJ2-3	TRBV5-6	TGTGCCAGCAGCCCGGGACAGGGAAACGGAGATACGCAGTATTTT	CASSPGQGNGDTQYF